A single sample gave rise to the 13 T cell receptor beta chains below, sequenced in a study of monozygotic twins with inflammatory bowel disease. TCRdb processed the 5' RACE reads again and assigns one entry to each CDR3 protein, with no DNA. The data show about 210,000 distinct CDR3 sequences, and the top ten clones hold roughly 1.5%. The specimen was blood. These TCRs come from a human donor with ulcerative colitis or Crohn's disease, or a healthy co-twin of an affected twin (not recorded which).

This rearrangement joins TRBV6-1 to TRBJ2-3; the TRBD1 assignment by TCRdb is unverifiable without DNA. Germline CDR1 and CDR2: MNHNS and SASEGT. The CDR3 runs 15 residues. The CDR3 here is CASSRVGVLADTQYF.

The genes are TRBV7-7 and TRBJ2-3; TCRdb's D call of TRBD1 is untestable without DNA. Germline V lookup: CDR1 SSHAT, CDR2 FNYEAQ (reference sequence). The CDR3 length is 15 residues. The CDR3 is CASSLSTGKTDTQYF.

The chain links TRBV2 to TRBJ2-5; TCRdb's D call of TRBD1 is untestable without DNA. The germline V gene has CDR1 SNHLY and CDR2 FYNNEI. The CDR3 contains 14 residues. CDR3 protein: CASSRQGHQETQYF.

The chain couples TRBV6-5 to TRBJ1-2; the D call of TRBD1 rests on TCRdb alone, since no DNA is present to check it. Germline values: CDR1 MNHEY, CDR2 SVGAGI. CDR3 size: 14 residues. The chain's CDR3 is CASSYSTGVRGYTF.

The chain employs TRBV20-1 and TRBJ2-7; as DNA is missing, the TRBD2 call by TCRdb cannot be tested. From germline, CDR1 is DFQATT and CDR2 SNEGSKA (reference sequence). The CDR3 covers 13 residues. CDR3 region: CSANGEHPYEQYF.

This chain links TRBV20-1 with TRBJ2-1; lacking DNA, the TRBD1 call made by TCRdb goes unchecked. From germline, CDR1 is DFQATT and CDR2 SNEGSKA (reference sequence). This CDR3 spans 16 amino acids. The CDR3 region is CSARDPGGSSYNEQFF.

This chain uses TRBV7-2 with TRBJ1-2; the D call of TRBD1 rests on TCRdb alone, since no DNA is present to check it. The CDR3 is made up of 15 amino acids. CDR1 SGHTA and CDR2 FQGNSA come from the germline V gene. This CDR3 reads CASSLKGPGLYGYTF.

The chain employs TRBV29-1 and TRBJ2-1; TCRdb calls TRBD1, which cannot be checked without DNA. The CDR3 loop spans 13 amino acids. Germline V gene data show CDR1 as SQVTM and CDR2 as ANQGSEA. This CDR3 reads CSVEGGGSNEQFF.

Here the CDR3 reads CANPLSGGSSYEQYF. The J gene is TRBJ2-7, the V gene TRBV10-1; absent DNA, TCRdb's TRBD1 call cannot be checked. The germline V gene has CDR1 WNHNN and CDR2 SYGVQD (reference sequence). The CDR3 runs 15 residues.

The rearrangement links TRBV7-9 to TRBJ1-1; without DNA, the TCRdb call of TRBD1 cannot be checked. The CDR3 consists of 15 residues. CDR1 and CDR2 from the germline V gene are SEHNR and FQNEAQ (reference sequence). CDR3 amino acids: CASSPGGRENTEAFF.

The chain couples TRBV5-1 to TRBJ2-5; with no DNA, the TCRdb D assignment of TRBD1 cannot be verified. The CDR3 contains 15 residues. Germline CDR1 reads SGHRS; CDR2 reads YFSETQ. The chain's CDR3 is CASSVDRANGGTQYF.

This rearrangement joins TRBV7-9 to TRBJ1-1. The CDR3 contains 13 residues. From germline, CDR1 is SEHNR and CDR2 FQNEAQ (reference sequence). The CDR3 loop is CASSLEFSTEAFF.

This chain connects TRBV5-1 to TRBJ2-3; TCRdb outputs TRBD1, but without DNA this stays unchecked. The CDR3 is made up of 16 amino acids. Germline-derived CDR1 and CDR2 are SGHRS and YFSETQ. The CDR3 sequence is CASSSYTRWGTDTQYF.